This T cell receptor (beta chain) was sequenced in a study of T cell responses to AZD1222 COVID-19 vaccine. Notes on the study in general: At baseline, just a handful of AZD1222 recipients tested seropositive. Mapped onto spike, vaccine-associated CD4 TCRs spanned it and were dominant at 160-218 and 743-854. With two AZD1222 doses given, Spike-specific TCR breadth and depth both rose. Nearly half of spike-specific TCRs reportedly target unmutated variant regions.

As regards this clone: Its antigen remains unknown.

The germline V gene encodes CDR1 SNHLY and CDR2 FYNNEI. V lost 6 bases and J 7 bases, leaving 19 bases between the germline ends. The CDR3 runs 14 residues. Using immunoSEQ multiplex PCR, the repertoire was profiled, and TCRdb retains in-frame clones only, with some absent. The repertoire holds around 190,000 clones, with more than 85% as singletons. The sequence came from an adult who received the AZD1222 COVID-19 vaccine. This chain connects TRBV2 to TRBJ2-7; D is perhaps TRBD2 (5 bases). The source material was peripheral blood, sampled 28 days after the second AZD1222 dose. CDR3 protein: CASRRVVGTREQYF. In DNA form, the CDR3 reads TGTGCCAGCAGGAGGGTTGTGGGAACCCGGGAGCAGTACTTC.